These 15 T cell receptor beta chains originate from one sample sequenced in a study of T cell responses to AZD1222 COVID-19 vaccine. Repertoires were generated with immunoSEQ multiplex PCR, while TCRdb's copy carries only in-frame clones and drops some. The sample comprises 250,000 to 300,000 clones, about 94% of which are singletons, and approximately 0.52% rests with the top ten. Specimen: peripheral blood, collected 28 days after the second AZD1222 dose. These receptors were taken from an adult who received the AZD1222 COVID-19 vaccine.

The chain has TRBV7-2 and TRBJ1-5; the match to TRBD1 covers 7 bases. With 5 bases clipped from V and 3 bases from J, the junction kept 7 bases outside the gene matches. The CDR3 has 15 amino acids. Per the germline V gene, CDR1 is SGHTA and CDR2 is FQGNSA. The CDR3 loop is CASSMGQQFNQPQHF. The CDR3 DNA reads TGTGCCAGCAGCATGGGACAGCAATTCAATCAGCCCCAGCATTTT.

The rearrangement links TRBV18 to TRBJ2-5; 8 bases match TRBD2. Germline V CDR1 and CDR2: KGHSH, LQKENI. The CDR3 extends over 16 amino acids. Trimming cost V 6 bases and J 1 base; bases outside gene matches: 10. The DNA for the CDR3 is TGTGCCAGCTCTCCCAGAGCGGGAGCGGCCCAAGAGACCCAGTACTTC. Its translation is CASSPRAGAAQETQYF. Using reference TRBV18 and TRBJ2-5 for the parts outside the CDR3, the full variable domain is NAGVMQNPRHLVRRRGQEARLRCSPMKGHSHVYWYRQLPEEGLKFMVYLQKENIIDESGMPKERFSAEFPKEGPSILRIQQVVRGDSAAYFCASSPRAGAAQETQYFGPGTRLLVL.

This clone was seen just once. The J gene is TRBJ2-3, the V gene TRBV6-1; possibly TRBD2 for D (6 bases). Trimming stripped 3 bases from V and 0 bases from J, with 10 bases between. CDR3 length: 15 amino acids. Germline lookup yields CDR1 MNHNS and CDR2 SASEGT. The CDR3 here is CASSERGASTDTQYF. The CDR3 nucleotides read TGTGCCAGCAGTGAGCGGGGCGCTAGCACAGATACGCAGTATTTT.

This chain uses TRBV20-1 with TRBJ2-3; TRBD2 agrees at 8 bases. This CDR3 has 13 amino acids. The V and J ends lost 3 bases and 1 base, in that order; junction bases with no gene match: 0. Germline CDR1 and CDR2: DFQATT and SNEGSKA (reference sequence). CDR3 protein: CSASSGGTDTQYF. CDR3 nucleotide sequence: TGCAGTGCTAGTAGCGGGGGCACAGATACGCAGTATTTT.

The chain uses TRBV28 and TRBJ1-2, with 9 bases lining up with TRBD1. CDR3 size: 18 residues. The V segment lost 3 bases and the J segment 7 bases; nucleotides outside the gene matches: 18. The germline CDR1 and CDR2 sequences are MDHEN and SYDVKM. The CDR3 DNA reads TGTGCCAGCAGTTTCTTGGCGGACAGGGGCATAGTTGGCTCTGGCTACACCTTC. The encoded protein is CASSFLADRGIVGSGYTF.

This chain uses TRBV6-6 with TRBJ2-7, with no clear D. CDR3 length: 14 amino acids. Germline V lookup: CDR1 MNHNY, CDR2 SVGAGI (reference sequence). V lost 5 bases and J lost 2, with 13 bases in between. The CDR3 here is CASSRTSGPYEQYF. CDR3 bases: TGTGCCAGCAGTCGAACCTCCGGGCCCTACGAGCAGTACTTC.

This chain uses TRBV18 with TRBJ1-4; D may be TRBD1 (5 bases). The CDR3 contains 13 residues. V dropped 6 bases and J dropped 4 bases, with 9 bases sitting between them. The germline V gene has CDR1 KGHSH and CDR2 LQKENI. The CDR3 loop is CASSRDVNEKLFF. The CDR3 coding sequence is TGTGCCAGCTCCAGGGACGTTAATGAAAAACTGTTTTTT.

This clone was seen once. The chain employs TRBV27 and TRBJ1-1, with D possibly TRBD1 on 6 matching bases. V lost 6 bases to trimming and J lost 4 bases, with 15 bases between them. Germline V gives CDR1 MNHEY, CDR2 SMNVEV (reference sequence). This CDR3 comprises 14 residues. In DNA form, the CDR3 reads TGTGCCAGCAGCTATCAGGGGTTTGGCACTGAAGCTTTCTTT. This gives the protein CASSYQGFGTEAFF.

The chain carries TRBV19 and TRBJ1-5, with D unclear. V lost 5 bases, J lost 0 bases, and 8 bases lay in between. The germline V gene has CDR1 LNHDA and CDR2 SQIVND (reference sequence). The CDR3 covers 14 residues. The CDR3 loop is CASSPLSSNQPQHF. For the CDR3, the DNA is TGTGCCAGTAGTCCGCTGAGTAGCAATCAGCCCCAGCATTTT.

The chain links TRBV5-1 to TRBJ2-7; 8 nucleotides match TRBD2. Trimming removed 0 bases from V and 0 bases from J; junction bases left unmatched: 5. There are 16 residues in the CDR3. Germline V gives CDR1 SGHRS, CDR2 YFSETQ. Written as DNA, the CDR3 is TGCGCCAGCAGCTTGGGGAGTAGCGGGACCTCCTACGAGCAGTACTTC. Protein product: CASSLGSSGTSYEQYF.

The CDR3 loop reads CASSDRTGTEAFF. The CDR3 nucleotides read TGCGCCAGCAGCGACAGGACTGGGACTGAAGCTTTCTTT. The chain links TRBV10-2 to TRBJ1-1; weak D call: TRBD1 (6 bases). CDR1 is WSHSY and CDR2 is SAAADI in the germline V gene. Trimming took 6 bases from V and 5 from J, leaving 13 bases between them. This CDR3 is 13 amino acids long.

The chain combines TRBV2 with TRBJ1-1; maybe TRBD1 (5 bases). From germline, CDR1 is SNHLY and CDR2 FYNNEI. V lost 4 bases and J 5 bases, leaving 11 bases between the germline ends. This CDR3 contains 13 residues. CDR3 nucleotides: TGTGCCAGCAGTGCCGGGGCAGGGACTGAAGCTTTCTTT. Translated, it gives CASSAGAGTEAFF.

The CDR3 region is CASSYRREISYEQYF. The DNA of the CDR3 is TGTGCCAGCAGTTATCGAAGGGAAATTTCCTACGAGCAGTACTTC. This chain uses TRBV6-9 with TRBJ2-7, with D hard to call. Germline V gene sequence: CDR1 MNHGY, CDR2 SVAAGI. CDR3 length: 15 residues. Between the trimmed V and J ends, which lost 2 bases and 1 base, there was a span of 12 bases.

V usage is TRBV10-3 and J usage is TRBJ2-2; 11 positions match TRBD2. Germline CDR1 is ENHRY and CDR2 is SYGVKD. V shed 2 bases and J 6 bases; nucleotides not matched to a gene: 5. The CDR3 length is 16 residues. The CDR3 spells CAISEKASGGPGELFF. The CDR3 DNA reads TGTGCCATCAGTGAGAAGGCTAGCGGGGGGCCCGGGGAGCTGTTTTTT.

The chain has TRBV7-9 and TRBJ2-3, with D tentatively TRBD1 (6 bases). Per germline, CDR1 SEHNR and CDR2 FQNEAQ (reference sequence). This CDR3 comprises 12 residues. This CDR3 reads CTMRGSTDTQYF. The CDR3 nucleotides are TGTACCATGAGGGGGAGCACAGATACGCAGTATTTT.